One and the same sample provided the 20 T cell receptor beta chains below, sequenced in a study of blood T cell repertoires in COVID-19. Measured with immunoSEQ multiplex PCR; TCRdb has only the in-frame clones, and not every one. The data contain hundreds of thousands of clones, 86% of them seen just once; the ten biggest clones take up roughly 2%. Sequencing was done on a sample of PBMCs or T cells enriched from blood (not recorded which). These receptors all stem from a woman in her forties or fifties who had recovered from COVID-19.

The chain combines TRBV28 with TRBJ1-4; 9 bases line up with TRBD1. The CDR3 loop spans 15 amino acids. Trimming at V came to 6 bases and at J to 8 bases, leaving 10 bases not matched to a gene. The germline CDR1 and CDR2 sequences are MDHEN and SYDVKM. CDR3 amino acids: CASSPRGTGREKLFF. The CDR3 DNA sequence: TGTGCCAGCAGCCCGAGGGGGACAGGGAGGGAAAAACTGTTTTTT.

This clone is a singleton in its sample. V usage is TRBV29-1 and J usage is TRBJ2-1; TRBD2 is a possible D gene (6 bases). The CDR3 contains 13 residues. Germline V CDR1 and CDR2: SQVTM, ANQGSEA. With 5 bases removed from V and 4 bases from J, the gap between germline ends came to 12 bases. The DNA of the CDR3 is TGCAGCGTTTCAGCGGGCCCTTACAATGAGCAGTTCTTC. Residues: CSVSAGPYNEQFF.

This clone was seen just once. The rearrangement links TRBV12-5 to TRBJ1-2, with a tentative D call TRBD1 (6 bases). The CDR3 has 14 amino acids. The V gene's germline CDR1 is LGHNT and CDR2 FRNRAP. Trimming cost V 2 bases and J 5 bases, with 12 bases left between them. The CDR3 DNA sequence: TGTGCTAGTGGTTTGTACGGACAGCGGTATGGCTACACCTTC. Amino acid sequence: CASGLYGQRYGYTF.

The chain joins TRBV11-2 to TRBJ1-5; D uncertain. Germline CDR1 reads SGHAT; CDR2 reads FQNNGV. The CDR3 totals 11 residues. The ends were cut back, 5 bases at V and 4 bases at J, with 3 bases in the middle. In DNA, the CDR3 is TGTGCCAGCAGCCGGAATCAGCCCCAGCATTTT. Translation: CASSRNQPQHF.

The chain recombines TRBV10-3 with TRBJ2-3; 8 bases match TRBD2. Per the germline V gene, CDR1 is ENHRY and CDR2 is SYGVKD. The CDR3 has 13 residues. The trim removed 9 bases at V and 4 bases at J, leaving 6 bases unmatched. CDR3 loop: CAMGREGSDTQYF. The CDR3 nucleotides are TGTGCCATGGGCCGGGAGGGTTCAGATACGCAGTATTTT.

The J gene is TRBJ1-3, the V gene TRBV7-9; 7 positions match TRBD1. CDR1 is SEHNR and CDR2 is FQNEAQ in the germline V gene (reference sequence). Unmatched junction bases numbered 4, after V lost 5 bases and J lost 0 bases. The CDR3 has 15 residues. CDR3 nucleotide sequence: TGTGCCAGCAGCCCACAGGGGAGCTCTGGAAACACCATATATTTT. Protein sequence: CASSPQGSSGNTIYF.

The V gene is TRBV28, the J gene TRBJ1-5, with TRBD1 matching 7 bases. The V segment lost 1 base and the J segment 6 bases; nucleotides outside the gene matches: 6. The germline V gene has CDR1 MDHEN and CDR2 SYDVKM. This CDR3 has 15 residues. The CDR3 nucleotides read TGTGCCAGCAGTTTATACAGACAGGGTAGTCAGCCCCAGCATTTT. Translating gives CASSLYRQGSQPQHF.

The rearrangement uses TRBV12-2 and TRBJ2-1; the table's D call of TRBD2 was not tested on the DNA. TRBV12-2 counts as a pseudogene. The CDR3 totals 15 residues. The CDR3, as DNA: TGTGCAAGTCGCGGTGGACTAGCGGGGGGCAGTCAACGGATCTTC. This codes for CASRGGLAGGSQRIF.

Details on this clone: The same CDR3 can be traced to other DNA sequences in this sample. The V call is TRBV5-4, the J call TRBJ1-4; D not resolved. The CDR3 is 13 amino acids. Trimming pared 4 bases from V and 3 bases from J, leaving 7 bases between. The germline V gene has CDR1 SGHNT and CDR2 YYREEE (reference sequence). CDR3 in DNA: TGTGCCAGCAGCCTCGGGGCTAATGAAAAACTGTTTTTT. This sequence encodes CASSLGANEKLFF.

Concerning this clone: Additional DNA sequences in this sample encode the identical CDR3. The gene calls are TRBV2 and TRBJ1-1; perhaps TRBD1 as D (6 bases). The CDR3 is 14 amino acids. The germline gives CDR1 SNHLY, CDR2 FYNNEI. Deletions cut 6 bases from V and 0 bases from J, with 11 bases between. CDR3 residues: CASRSTGLNTEAFF. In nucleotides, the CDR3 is TGTGCCAGCAGATCGACAGGCTTGAACACTGAAGCTTTCTTT.

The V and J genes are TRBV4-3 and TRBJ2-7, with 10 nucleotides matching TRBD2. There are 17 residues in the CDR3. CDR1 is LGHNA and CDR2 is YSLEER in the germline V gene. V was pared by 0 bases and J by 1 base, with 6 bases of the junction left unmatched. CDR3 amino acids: CASSQELAGSLSYEQYF. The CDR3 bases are TGCGCCAGCAGCCAAGAACTAGCGGGGTCCCTTTCCTACGAGCAGTACTTC.

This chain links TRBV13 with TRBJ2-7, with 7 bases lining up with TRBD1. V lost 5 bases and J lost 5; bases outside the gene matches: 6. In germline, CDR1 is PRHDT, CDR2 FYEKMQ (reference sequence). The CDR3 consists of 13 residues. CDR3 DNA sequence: TGTGCCAGCAGCCTGGACAGGTGGAACGAGCAGTACTTC. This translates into CASSLDRWNEQYF.

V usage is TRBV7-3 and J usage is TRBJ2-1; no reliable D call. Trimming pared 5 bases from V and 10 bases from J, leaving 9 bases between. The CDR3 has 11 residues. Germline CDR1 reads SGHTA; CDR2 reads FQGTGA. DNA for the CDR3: TGTGCCAGCAGCCGAGGTGAGGAGCAGTTCTTC. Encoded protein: CASSRGEEQFF.

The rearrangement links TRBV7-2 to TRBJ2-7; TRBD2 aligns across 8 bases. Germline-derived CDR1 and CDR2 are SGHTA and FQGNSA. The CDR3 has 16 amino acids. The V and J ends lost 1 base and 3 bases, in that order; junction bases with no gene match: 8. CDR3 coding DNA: TGTGCCAGCAGCTTAGTTAACCGGGGGGGGTACTACGAGCAGTACTTC. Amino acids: CASSLVNRGGYYEQYF.

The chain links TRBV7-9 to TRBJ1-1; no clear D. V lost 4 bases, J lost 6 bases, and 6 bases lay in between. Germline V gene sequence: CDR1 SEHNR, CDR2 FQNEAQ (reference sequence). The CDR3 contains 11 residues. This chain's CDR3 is CASSYRAEAFF. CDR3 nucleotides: TGTGCCAGCAGCTACCGCGCTGAAGCTTTCTTT.

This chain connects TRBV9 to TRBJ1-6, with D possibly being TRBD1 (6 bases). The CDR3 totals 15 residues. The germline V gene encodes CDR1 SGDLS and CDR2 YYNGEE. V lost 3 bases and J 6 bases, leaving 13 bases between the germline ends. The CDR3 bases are TGTGCCAGCAGCGCTACCGGGACAATTAATTCACCCCTCCACTTT. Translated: CASSATGTINSPLHF.

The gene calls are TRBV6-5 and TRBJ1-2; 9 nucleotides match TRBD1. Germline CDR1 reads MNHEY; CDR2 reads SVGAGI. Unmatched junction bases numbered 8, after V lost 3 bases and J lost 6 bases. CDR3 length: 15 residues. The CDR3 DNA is TGTGCCAGCAGTTATTCCCGGGACAGGGTGGATGGCTACACCTTC. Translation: CASSYSRDRVDGYTF.

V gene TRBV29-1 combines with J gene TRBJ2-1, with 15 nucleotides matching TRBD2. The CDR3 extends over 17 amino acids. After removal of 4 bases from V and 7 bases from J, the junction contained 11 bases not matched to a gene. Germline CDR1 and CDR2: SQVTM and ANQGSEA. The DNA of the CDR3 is TGCAGCGTTGGGGACCCCGGGACTAGCGGGAGGAGGAATGAGCAGTTCTTC. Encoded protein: CSVGDPGTSGRRNEQFF.

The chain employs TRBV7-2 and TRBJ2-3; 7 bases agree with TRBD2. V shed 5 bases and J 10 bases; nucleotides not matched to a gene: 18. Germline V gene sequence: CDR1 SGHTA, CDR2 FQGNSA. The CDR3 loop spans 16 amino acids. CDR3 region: CASSEGLVWGGKAQYF. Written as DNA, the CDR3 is TGTGCCAGCAGCGAGGGCCTAGTGTGGGGGGGAAAAGCGCAGTATTTT.

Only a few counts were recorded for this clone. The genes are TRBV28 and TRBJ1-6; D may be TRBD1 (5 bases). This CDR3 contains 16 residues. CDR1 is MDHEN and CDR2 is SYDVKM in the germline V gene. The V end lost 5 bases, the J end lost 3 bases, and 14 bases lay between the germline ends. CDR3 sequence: CASSPKRTSYNSPLHF. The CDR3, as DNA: TGTGCCAGCAGTCCGAAGAGGACAAGCTATAATTCACCCCTCCACTTT.